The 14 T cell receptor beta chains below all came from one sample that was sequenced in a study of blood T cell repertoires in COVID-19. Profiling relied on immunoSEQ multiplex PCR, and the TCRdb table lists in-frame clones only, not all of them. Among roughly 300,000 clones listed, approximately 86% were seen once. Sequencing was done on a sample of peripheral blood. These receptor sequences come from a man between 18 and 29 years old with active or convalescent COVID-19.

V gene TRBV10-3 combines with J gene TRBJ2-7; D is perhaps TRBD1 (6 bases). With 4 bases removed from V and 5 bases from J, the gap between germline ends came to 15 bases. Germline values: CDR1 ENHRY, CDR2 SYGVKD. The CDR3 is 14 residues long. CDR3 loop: CAISGRQGNHEQYF. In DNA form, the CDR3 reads TGTGCCATCAGTGGTAGGCAGGGGAACCACGAGCAGTACTTC.

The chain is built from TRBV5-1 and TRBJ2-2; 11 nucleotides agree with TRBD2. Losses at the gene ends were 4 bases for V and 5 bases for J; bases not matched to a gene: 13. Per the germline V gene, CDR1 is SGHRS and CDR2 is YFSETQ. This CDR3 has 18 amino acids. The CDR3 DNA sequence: TGCGCCAGCAGCATGACAACTAGCGGGGGAGGCCATACCGGGGAGCTGTTTTTT. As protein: CASSMTTSGGGHTGELFF. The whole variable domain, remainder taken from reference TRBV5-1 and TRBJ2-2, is KAGVTQTPRYLIKTRGQQVTLSCSPISGHRSVSWYQQTPGQGLQFLFEYFSETQRNKGNFPGRFSGRQFSNSRSEMNVSTLELGDSALYLCASSMTTSGGGHTGELFFGEGSRLTVL.

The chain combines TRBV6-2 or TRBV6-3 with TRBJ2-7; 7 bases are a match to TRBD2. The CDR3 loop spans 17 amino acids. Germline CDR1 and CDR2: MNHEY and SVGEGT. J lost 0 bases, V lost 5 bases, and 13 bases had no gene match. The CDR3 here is CASSDHPGRGSSYEQYF. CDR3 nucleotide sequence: TGTGCCAGCAGTGATCATCCCGGGCGGGGGAGCTCCTACGAGCAGTACTTC.

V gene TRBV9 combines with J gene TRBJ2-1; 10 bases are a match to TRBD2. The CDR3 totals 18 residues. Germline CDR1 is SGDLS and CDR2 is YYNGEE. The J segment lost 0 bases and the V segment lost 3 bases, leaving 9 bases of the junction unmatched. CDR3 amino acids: CASSENPSGGSSYNEQFF. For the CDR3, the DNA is TGTGCCAGCAGCGAGAACCCTAGCGGGGGTAGCTCCTACAATGAGCAGTTCTTC.

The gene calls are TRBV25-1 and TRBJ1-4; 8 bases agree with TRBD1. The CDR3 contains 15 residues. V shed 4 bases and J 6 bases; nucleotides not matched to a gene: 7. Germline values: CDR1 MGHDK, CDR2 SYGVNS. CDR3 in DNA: TGTGCCAGCAGTGCTGACAGGGGAGCGTATGAAAAACTGTTTTTT. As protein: CASSADRGAYEKLFF.

The CDR3 nucleotides read TGTGCCAGCAGCACAAGCTACGAGCAGTACTTC. Its protein is CASSTSYEQYF. The gene calls are TRBV6-5 and TRBJ2-7; no clear D. The germline V and J ends were trimmed by 6 bases and 3 bases, with 6 bases remaining between them. The germline gives CDR1 MNHEY, CDR2 SVGAGI. The CDR3 has 11 residues.

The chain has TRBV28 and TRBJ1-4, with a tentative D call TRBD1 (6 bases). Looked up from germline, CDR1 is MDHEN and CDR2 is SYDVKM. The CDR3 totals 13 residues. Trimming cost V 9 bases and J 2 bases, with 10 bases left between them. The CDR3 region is CASTGNTNEKLFF. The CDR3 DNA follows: TGTGCCAGTACAGGGAACACTAATGAAAAACTGTTTTTT.

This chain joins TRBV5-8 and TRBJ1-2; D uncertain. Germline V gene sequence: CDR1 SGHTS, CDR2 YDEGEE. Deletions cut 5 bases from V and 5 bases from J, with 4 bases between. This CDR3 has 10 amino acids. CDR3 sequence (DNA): TGTGCCAGCAGATCATATGGCTACACCTTC. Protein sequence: CASRSYGYTF. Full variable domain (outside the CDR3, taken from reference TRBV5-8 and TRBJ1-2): EAGVTQSPTHLIKTRGQQATLRCSPISGHTSVYWYQQALGLGLQFLLWYDEGEERNRGNFPPRFSGRQFPNYSSELNVNALELEDSALYLCASRSYGYTFGSGTRLTVV.

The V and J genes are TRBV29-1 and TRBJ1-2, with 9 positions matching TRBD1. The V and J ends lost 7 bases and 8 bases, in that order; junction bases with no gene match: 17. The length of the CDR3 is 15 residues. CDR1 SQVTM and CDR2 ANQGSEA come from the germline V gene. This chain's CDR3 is CSATPPAQGASGYTF. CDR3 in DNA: TGCAGCGCCACACCCCCCGCACAGGGGGCAAGCGGCTACACCTTC.

This chain's CDR3 is CASSLGRDYGYTF. The DNA for the CDR3 is TGTGCCAGCAGCTTAGGAAGAGATTATGGCTACACCTTC. The genes are TRBV7-9 and TRBJ1-2; D unresolved. CDR1 and CDR2 (germline): SEHNR, FQNEAQ (reference sequence). There are 13 residues in the CDR3. Trimming stripped 1 base from V and 5 bases from J, with 8 bases between.

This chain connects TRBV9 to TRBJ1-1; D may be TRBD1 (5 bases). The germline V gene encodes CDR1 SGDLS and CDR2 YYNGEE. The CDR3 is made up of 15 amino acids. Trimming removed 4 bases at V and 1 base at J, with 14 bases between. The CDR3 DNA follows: TGTGCCAGCAGCAGGAGTCCCGGGGGGAACACTGAAGCTTTCTTT. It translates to CASSRSPGGNTEAFF.

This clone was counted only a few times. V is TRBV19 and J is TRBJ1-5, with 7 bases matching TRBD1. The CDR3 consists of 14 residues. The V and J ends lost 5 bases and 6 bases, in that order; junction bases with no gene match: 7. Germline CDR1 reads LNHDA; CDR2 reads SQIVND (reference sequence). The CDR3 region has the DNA TGTGCCAGTAGTCCAACAGGGGTGGGTCAGCCCCAGCATTTT. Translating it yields CASSPTGVGQPQHF.

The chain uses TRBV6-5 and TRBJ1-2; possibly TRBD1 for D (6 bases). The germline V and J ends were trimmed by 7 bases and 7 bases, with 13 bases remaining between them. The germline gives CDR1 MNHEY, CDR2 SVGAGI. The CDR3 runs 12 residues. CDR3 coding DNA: TGTGCCAGCACCTTACTACAGGGTGGCTACACCTTC. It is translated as CASTLLQGGYTF.

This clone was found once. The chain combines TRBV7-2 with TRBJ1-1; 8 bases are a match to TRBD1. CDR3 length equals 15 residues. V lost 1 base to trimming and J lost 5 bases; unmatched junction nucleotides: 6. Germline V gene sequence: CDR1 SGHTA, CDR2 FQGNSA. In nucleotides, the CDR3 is TGTGCCAGCAGCTTAGATCCCAGGGGGCGAACTGAAGCTTTCTTT. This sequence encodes CASSLDPRGRTEAFF.